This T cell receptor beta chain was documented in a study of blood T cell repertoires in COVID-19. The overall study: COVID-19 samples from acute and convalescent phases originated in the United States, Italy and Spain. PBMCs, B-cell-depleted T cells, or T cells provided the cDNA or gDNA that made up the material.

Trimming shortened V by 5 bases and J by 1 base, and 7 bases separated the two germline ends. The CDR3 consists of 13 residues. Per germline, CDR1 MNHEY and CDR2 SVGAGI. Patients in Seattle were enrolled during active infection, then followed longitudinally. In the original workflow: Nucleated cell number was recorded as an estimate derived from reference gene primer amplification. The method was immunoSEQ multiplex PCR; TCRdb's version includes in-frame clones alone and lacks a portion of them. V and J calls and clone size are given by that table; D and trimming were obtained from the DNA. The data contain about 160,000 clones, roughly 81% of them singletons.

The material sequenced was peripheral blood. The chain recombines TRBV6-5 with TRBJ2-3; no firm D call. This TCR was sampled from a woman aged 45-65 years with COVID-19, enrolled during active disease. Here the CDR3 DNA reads TGTGCCAGCAGTAAGCACCGCACAGATACGCAGTATTTT. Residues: CASSKHRTDTQYF.